Sequencing of this T cell receptor beta chain was carried out in a study of beta chain features in type 1 diabetes. What was sequenced were expressed TCRB transcripts, since all of the isolated RNA had been reverse transcribed. Only in-frame clones appear in the TCRdb table, and some are missing; sequencing was by immunoSEQ multiplex PCR. The sample includes about 370,000 clones, roughly 16% of them seen just once. This clone has a handful of counts. This CDR3 spans 18 amino acids. J lost 6 bases, V lost 6 bases, and 15 bases had no gene match. Looked up from germline, CDR1 is ENHRY and CDR2 is SYGVKD.

The clonotype comes from a woman between 18 and 30 years old in good health. This sequence joins TRBV10-3 and TRBJ2-7; 15 bases fit TRBD2. The sequenced sample consisted of naive CD4+ T cells from blood. CDR3 sequence reads: CAIRPRPGLAGGFLEQYF. The CDR3 DNA reads TGTGCCATCAGACCGCGTCCGGGACTAGCGGGAGGATTTCTCGAGCAGTACTTC.